This entry concerns a single T cell receptor (beta chain). Its antigen is still unknown. These data come from a study of T cells expressing NK-cell markers. Study-level background: Seven sequenced donors out of eight were HCMV-seropositive, one seronegative. Study-level points and caveats: Expanded NKG2C+ T cell clones had unclear HCMV specificity.

5'RACE template switching with UMIs generated TCR beta cDNA. TCRdb re-called the 5' RACE reads; every CDR3 protein appears as one record, without DNA. The sample has roughly 180,000 distinct CDR3 sequences. Germline V gene data show CDR1 as SNHLY and CDR2 as FYNNEI. This CDR3 spans 14 amino acids. The receptor comes from a woman between 18 and 69 years old in good health. The V call is TRBV2, the J call TRBJ2-7; TCRdb designates TRBD2, a call that cannot be tested without DNA. Sequenced material: blood T cells: a sorted CD56 or NKG2C T cell subset, CD4+ or CD8+ T cells, or bulk PBMC T cells (not recorded which). Here the CDR3 reads CASSSRLAIYEQYF.